The clone carrying this TCR beta chain has at least ten counts. No antigen is known for it. Sample-barcoded 5' priming and a J-beta primer mix drove a second PCR of 7 to 11 cycles. Every cDNA molecule carried a tag from a template-switch adaptor bearing 12 random nucleotides. TCRdb itself ran the 5' RACE reads through MiXCR, one entry per CDR3 protein. The sample lists 2 million or so distinct CDR3 sequences; 49% were seen once. V lost 4 bases to trimming and J lost 2 bases; unmatched junction nucleotides: 8. In germline, CDR1 is SGHTA, CDR2 FQGNSA. The CDR3 extends over 16 amino acids. These data belong to a study of blood T cells in healthy people across ages. Whole-study results and caveats: Unknown CMV status may confound age-related changes in expanded clones.

Donors gave around 9.3 milliliters of peripheral blood apiece. The sequence was collected from a woman in her thirties or forties in good health. This rearrangement joins TRBV7-2 to TRBJ2-3, with 8 bases that match TRBD1. The source material was blood. The chain's CDR3 is CASSSGQGYSTDTQYF. The CDR3 DNA sequence: TGTGCCAGCAGCTCAGGACAGGGCTACTCCACAGATACGCAGTATTTT. The variable domain in full, completed from reference TRBV7-2 and TRBJ2-3, reads GAGVSQSPSNKVTEKGKDVELRCDPISGHTALYWYRQSLGQGLEFLIYFQGNSAPDKSGLPSDRFSAERTGGSVSTLTIQRTQQEDSAVYLCASSSGQGYSTDTQYFGPGTRLTVL.